One and the same sample provided the 23 T cell receptor beta chains below, sequenced in a study of control samples from healthy donors and cancer patients. The repertoire was sequenced with immunoSEQ multiplex PCR; TCRdb's copy has only in-frame clones and lacks some. The top ten clones hold more than 6% of a sample with some 410,000 clones, 75% to 95% of them seen once. Input material: PBMCs. The receptors were gathered from a man aged 40-49 years with head and neck cancer.

The chain joins TRBV28 to TRBJ1-2; D possibly corresponds to TRBD1 (5 bases). The ends were cut back, 2 bases at V and 4 bases at J, with 11 bases in the middle. Germline V CDR1 and CDR2: MDHEN, SYDVKM. The CDR3 has 14 residues. The CDR3 region has the DNA TGTGCCAGCAGTTTACCGACAGTTCCCTATGGCTACACCTTC. Its protein product is CASSLPTVPYGYTF.

This clone turned up a few times. The chain couples TRBV28 to TRBJ2-3; 11 bases are shared with TRBD2. With 4 bases clipped from V and 4 bases from J, the junction kept 10 bases outside the gene matches. From germline, CDR1 is MDHEN and CDR2 SYDVKM. This CDR3 has 17 amino acids. CDR3: CASSSPTGLADADTQYF. DNA of the CDR3: TGTGCCAGCAGTTCCCCCACGGGACTAGCGGACGCAGATACGCAGTATTTT.

The CDR3: CASSSWTSSSYEQYF. The CDR3 DNA follows: TGTGCCAGCTCATCGTGGACATCGAGCTCCTACGAGCAGTACTTC. This chain connects TRBV18 to TRBJ2-7; perhaps TRBD1 as D (5 bases). CDR1 and CDR2 (germline): KGHSH, LQKENI. Trimming took 5 bases from V and 0 from J, leaving 14 bases between them. CDR3 length equals 15 residues.

The CDR3: CASSLAWGSEEKLFF. The CDR3 DNA follows: TGTGCCAGCAGCCTAGCTTGGGGGAGTGAGGAAAAACTGTTTTTT. This sequence joins TRBV5-5 and TRBJ1-4; perhaps TRBD1 as D (5 bases). Germline loops: CDR1 SGHKS, CDR2 YYEKEE (reference sequence). V was shortened by 4 bases and J by 8 bases, with 18 bases between the two germline ends. The CDR3 runs to 15 residues. The variable domain in full, completed from reference TRBV5-5 and TRBJ1-4, reads DAGVTQSPTHLIKTRGQQVTLRCSPISGHKSVSWYQQVLGQGPQFIFQYYEKEERGRGNFPDRFSARQFPNYSSELNVNALLLGDSALYLCASSLAWGSEEKLFFGSGTQLSVL.

The V gene is TRBV18, the J gene TRBJ2-7; 10 nucleotides match TRBD2. J gave up 2 bases and V 5 bases, and 3 bases lay outside the gene matches. This CDR3 has 14 amino acids. Germline V gene sequence: CDR1 KGHSH, CDR2 LQKENI. The chain's CDR3 is CASSGTSETYEQYF. CDR3 DNA sequence: TGTGCCAGCTCAGGGACTAGCGAAACCTACGAGCAGTACTTC.

The chain combines TRBV14 with TRBJ1-6, with 8 bases aligning to TRBD1. This CDR3 is built from 16 residues. After removal of 4 bases from V and 6 bases from J, the junction contained 8 bases not matched to a gene. Germline assignment: CDR1 SGHDN and CDR2 FVKESK. CDR3 in amino acids: CASSRTGTGANSPLHF. The CDR3 DNA sequence: TGTGCCAGCAGCCGAACCGGGACAGGAGCTAATTCACCCCTCCACTTT.

The chain is built from TRBV6-6 and TRBJ2-2, with no clear D. V gave up 4 bases and J gave up 2 bases, with 8 bases separating them. The CDR3 is 14 amino acids. Germline loops: CDR1 MNHNY, CDR2 SVGAGI (reference sequence). The CDR3 DNA follows: TGTGCCAGCAGTTTCAGGATCAACACCGGGGAGCTGTTTTTT. Translation: CASSFRINTGELFF.

CDR3 region: CASSPRLRYSNQPQHF. Here the CDR3 DNA reads TGTGCCAGCAGCCCGCGGTTGCGGTATTCCAATCAGCCCCAGCATTTT. The chain joins TRBV7-2 to TRBJ1-5, with D unclear. The CDR3 consists of 16 residues. In germline, CDR1 is SGHTA, CDR2 FQGNSA. The V and J ends lost 5 bases and 3 bases respectively, with 17 bases between them.

The rearrangement joins TRBV11-2 to TRBJ2-7; D is tentatively TRBD1 or TRBD2 (5 bases each). V was cut by 3 bases and J by 1 base, with 10 bases left in between. This CDR3 region has 14 residues. The germline V gene has CDR1 SGHAT and CDR2 FQNNGV. CDR3 nucleotides: TGTGCCAGCAGCTTGGGGGTCGGATCCTACGAGCAGTACTTC. Translated, it gives CASSLGVGSYEQYF.

The chain combines TRBV6-5 with TRBJ1-1, with D maybe TRBD1 (5 bases). Germline loops: CDR1 MNHEY, CDR2 SVGAGI. Trimming removed 6 bases from V and 3 bases from J, with 11 bases in between. The CDR3 loop spans 13 amino acids. The CDR3 nucleotides read TGTGCCAGCAGCCGAGTGGGGGACACTGAAGCTTTCTTT. Translated: CASSRVGDTEAFF.

This clone was detected once. The V and J genes are TRBV9 and TRBJ2-1; a possible D gene is TRBD2 (6 bases). Trimming removed 4 bases at V and 7 bases at J, with 18 bases between. CDR1 SGDLS and CDR2 YYNGEE come from the germline V gene. The CDR3 length is 15 residues. The CDR3 reads CASSSTSGLVNEQFF. CDR3 nucleotide sequence: TGTGCCAGCAGCTCAACATCGGGACTGGTTAATGAGCAGTTCTTC.

This sequence joins TRBV5-1 and TRBJ2-7, with 8 bases matching TRBD1. Germline-derived CDR1 and CDR2 are SGHRS and YFSETQ. The CDR3 is 17 residues long. The V gene end was trimmed by 4 bases and the J gene end by 2 bases; junction bases not matched to a gene: 14. The CDR3 DNA follows: TGCGCCAGCAGCCTTCTTGGACAGGGAAGAACGACCTACGAGCAGTACTTC. Amino acids: CASSLLGQGRTTYEQYF.

CDR3 residues: CASSESRGVSEQFF. The DNA of the CDR3 is TGCGCCAGCAGTGAGTCGAGAGGGGTGAGTGAGCAGTTCTTC. The chain couples TRBV10-1 to TRBJ2-1; D may correspond to TRBD1 or TRBD2 (5 bases each). The V end lost 0 bases, the J end lost 9 bases, and 12 bases lay between the germline ends. This CDR3 has 14 amino acids. Looked up from germline, CDR1 is WNHNN and CDR2 is SYGVQD (reference sequence).

This chain connects TRBV28 to TRBJ1-2; possible D gene TRBD1, 5 bases. Germline CDR1 is MDHEN and CDR2 is SYDVKM. This CDR3 comprises 14 residues. Trimming removed 5 bases at V and 8 bases at J, with 18 bases between. CDR3 protein: CASSPTAGRLGYTF. The CDR3 DNA follows: TGTGCCAGCAGTCCAACCGCAGGGAGGCTAGGCTACACCTTC.

This clone occurred once. This rearrangement joins TRBV28 to TRBJ1-2; a possible D gene is TRBD1 (6 bases). Trimming removed 1 base at V and 4 bases at J, with 10 bases between. This CDR3 comprises 14 residues. Looked up from germline, CDR1 is MDHEN and CDR2 is SYDVKM. CDR3 in DNA: TGTGCCAGCAGTTTATCTCAGGGGACCTATGGCTACACCTTC. Translated: CASSLSQGTYGYTF.

The rearrangement joins TRBV2 to TRBJ2-7; TRBD2 matches 9 bases. Germline CDR1 reads SNHLY; CDR2 reads FYNNEI. The CDR3 is 13 amino acids. The V segment lost 8 bases and the J segment 2 bases; nucleotides outside the gene matches: 4. CDR3 nucleotides: TGTGCCAGCGTGGGACTAGCAGCCTACGAGCAGTACTTC. This translates into CASVGLAAYEQYF.

The J gene is TRBJ2-3, the V gene TRBV11-2; TRBD2 matches 7 bases. Germline trimming cut 4 bases from V and 7 bases from J; bases unmatched to any gene: 14. Per the germline V gene, CDR1 is SGHAT and CDR2 is FQNNGV. There are 16 residues in the CDR3. The chain's CDR3 is CASSSFKRDGLHTQYF. The CDR3 DNA reads TGTGCCAGCAGCTCCTTCAAGCGGGACGGGCTTCATACGCAGTATTTT.

This clone has a handful of counts. CDR3 sequence (DNA): TGTGCCAGCAGTTTATGGGGCGGGACAGGGAACAATCAGCCCCAGCATTTT. It specifies CASSLWGGTGNNQPQHF. The gene calls are TRBV28 and TRBJ1-5, with 9 bases aligning to TRBD1. The CDR3 is 17 residues long. Per the germline V gene, CDR1 is MDHEN and CDR2 is SYDVKM. After removal of 0 bases from V and 3 bases from J, the junction contained 6 bases not matched to a gene.

CDR3 coding DNA: TGCGCCAGCAGTATCGGGACTAGCGGGTACAATGAGCAGTTCTTC. The encoded protein is CASSIGTSGYNEQFF. The J gene is TRBJ2-1, the V gene TRBV5-1, with TRBD2 matching 12 bases. This CDR3 contains 15 residues. Germline loops: CDR1 SGHRS, CDR2 YFSETQ. With V trimmed by 5 bases and J by 4 bases, 4 bases remained unmatched.

The table lists this clone with a few counts. The chain employs TRBV4-2 and TRBJ1-2, with D possibly matching TRBD1 (5 bases). The germline gives CDR1 LGHNA, CDR2 YNFKEQ. This CDR3 comprises 16 residues. Between the trimmed V and J ends, which lost 0 bases and 1 base, there was a span of 12 bases. This CDR3 is CASSQDGADVNYGYTF. The CDR3 DNA reads TGTGCCAGCAGCCAAGATGGGGCGGACGTTAACTATGGCTACACCTTC.

The rearrangement uses TRBV28 and TRBJ1-2, with D possibly matching TRBD1 (6 bases). CDR1 and CDR2 from the germline V gene are MDHEN and SYDVKM. Trimming stripped 5 bases from V and 5 bases from J, with 12 bases between. The CDR3 sequence is 13 residues long. CDR3 in DNA: TGTGCCAGCAGTAGCGGGACACCTTATGGCTACACCTTC. Translating it yields CASSSGTPYGYTF.

This clone showed up just once. The J gene is TRBJ2-7, the V gene TRBV3-1 (or the pseudogene TRBV3-2); no clear D gene. This CDR3 has 14 residues. The germline V and J ends were trimmed by 3 bases and 1 base, with 10 bases remaining between them. Germline V lookup: CDR1 LGHDT, CDR2 YNNKEL (reference sequence). CDR3 bases: TGTGCCAGCAGCCACCGGACCCCTTCCTACGAGCAGTACTTC. This encodes CASSHRTPSYEQYF.

There are many counts of this clone. The chain carries TRBV7-2 and TRBJ1-5, with 7 bases matching TRBD1. V was pared by 4 bases and J by 4 bases, with 1 base of the junction left unmatched. The CDR3 sequence is 13 residues long. In germline, CDR1 is SGHTA, CDR2 FQGNSA. This chain's CDR3 is CASSYRGNQPQHF. CDR3 sequence (DNA): TGTGCCAGCAGCTACAGGGGAAATCAGCCCCAGCATTTT.